A single sample is the source of the 15 T cell receptor beta chains below, sequenced in a study of blood T cell repertoires in COVID-19. Data came from immunoSEQ multiplex PCR; TCRdb stores just in-frame clones and leaves some out. In the table there are 250,000 to 350,000 clones, around 90% of which are singletons. Sequenced input: peripheral blood. The receptor set was obtained from a woman aged 50 to 60 who had recovered from COVID-19.

The V call is TRBV28, the J call TRBJ1-1, with no clear D. The germline CDR1 and CDR2 sequences are MDHEN and SYDVKM. Trimming shortened V by 5 bases and J by 9 bases, and 10 bases separated the two germline ends. CDR3 length equals 11 residues. As DNA, the CDR3 is TGTGCCAGCAGTCTTGAGATACAAGCTTTCTTT. It is translated as CASSLEIQAFF.

This chain joins TRBV2 and TRBJ2-1; D gene uncertain. V was clipped by 8 bases and J by 12 bases, with 8 bases between them. CDR1 SNHLY and CDR2 FYNNEI come from the germline V gene. CDR3 length: 9 amino acids. CDR3 bases: TGTGCCAGCGGCCCCCGGCAGTTCTTC. Amino acids: CASGPRQFF. Full variable domain (outside the CDR3, taken from reference TRBV2 and TRBJ2-1): EPEVTQTPSHQVTQMGQEVILRCVPISNHLYFYWYRQILGQKVEFLVSFYNNEISEKSEIFDDQFSVERPDGSNFTLKIRSTKLEDSAMYFCASGPRQFFGPGTRLTVL.

This sequence joins TRBV28 and TRBJ2-7, with 12 positions matching TRBD1. Germline trimming cut 3 bases from V and 3 bases from J; bases unmatched to any gene: 18. Germline V gene lookup returns CDR1 MDHEN and CDR2 SYDVKM. The CDR3 spans 20 residues. The CDR3 coding sequence is TGTGCCAGCAGTTTTCGGGGTCCGGGACAGGGGGCATCGGGTGGCTACGAGCAGTACTTC. Translating gives CASSFRGPGQGASGGYEQYF.

The J gene is TRBJ1-1, the V gene TRBV5-6; 7 bases line up with TRBD1. J gave up 4 bases and V 4 bases, and 7 bases lay outside the gene matches. Germline V gives CDR1 SGHDT, CDR2 YYEEEE. The CDR3 has 14 amino acids. In DNA, the CDR3 is TGTGCCAGCAGCCTGACAGGGCAAGGCACTGAAGCTTTCTTT. It specifies CASSLTGQGTEAFF. The full variable domain, with the rest looked up from reference TRBV5-6 and TRBJ1-1, is DAGVTQSPTHLIKTRGQQVTLRCSPKSGHDTVSWYQQALGQGPQFIFQYYEEEERQRGNFPDRFSGHQFPNYSSELNVNALLLGDSALYLCASSLTGQGTEAFFGQGTRLTVV.

V usage is TRBV15 and J usage is TRBJ1-2, with TRBD1 identical over 9 bases. Germline V lookup: CDR1 LNHNV, CDR2 YYDKDF (reference sequence). J gave up 5 bases and V 5 bases, and 15 bases lay outside the gene matches. The CDR3 extends over 17 amino acids. CDR3 residues: CATSGTGTGSLWYGYTF. CDR3 nucleotides: TGTGCCACCAGCGGAACCGGGACAGGGTCATTATGGTATGGCTACACCTTC. Drawing the rest from reference TRBV15 and TRBJ1-2, the complete variable domain is DAMVIQNPRYQVTQFGKPVTLSCSQTLNHNVMYWYQQKSSQAPKLLFHYYDKDFNNEADTPDNFQSRRPNTSFCFLDIRSPGLGDTAMYLCATSGTGTGSLWYGYTFGSGTRLTVV.

The rearrangement joins TRBV7-9 to TRBJ2-7; 7 bases agree with TRBD1. The trim removed 5 bases at V and 3 bases at J, leaving 4 bases unmatched. CDR1 is SEHNR, CDR2 FQNEAQ, per germline (reference sequence). The CDR3 has 13 amino acids. The CDR3 DNA reads as TGTGCCAGCAGCCGTTGGGACAGCTACGAGCAGTACTTC. As protein: CASSRWDSYEQYF.

This chain uses TRBV30 with TRBJ1-5; D may be TRBD1 (6 bases). V was trimmed by 0 bases and J by 1 base, leaving 13 bases between them. Germline V gives CDR1 GTSNPN, CDR2 SVGIG (reference sequence). This CDR3 is 16 amino acids long. The CDR3 sequence: CAWSVGRGSSNQPQHF. The CDR3, as DNA: TGTGCCTGGAGTGTAGGCAGGGGCTCGAGCAATCAGCCCCAGCATTTT.

The V and J genes are TRBV18 and TRBJ2-1, with TRBD2 matching over 11 bases. J was trimmed by 5 bases and V by 5 bases; bases with no gene match: 8. The CDR3 loop spans 16 amino acids. CDR1 and CDR2 from the germline V gene are KGHSH and LQKENI. The CDR3 coding sequence is TGTGCCAGCTCAACCCGACTAGCGGGAAGAGACAATGAGCAGTTCTTC. Translating gives CASSTRLAGRDNEQFF.

The rearrangement uses TRBV6-1 and TRBJ1-1; TRBD1 aligns across 9 bases. V was clipped by 4 bases and J by 0 bases; unmatched bases: 9. The CDR3 length is 17 residues. Germline CDR1 MNHNS, CDR2 SASEGT. The DNA for the CDR3 is TGTGCCAGCAGTGCGGTCAGGACAGGGGACATGAACACTGAAGCTTTCTTT. Its translation is CASSAVRTGDMNTEAFF.

V and J are TRBV9 and TRBJ2-2; D might be TRBD2 (6 bases). Trimming took off 3 bases at V and 2 bases at J, with 11 bases between the two ends. The CDR3 loop spans 15 amino acids. Germline values: CDR1 SGDLS, CDR2 YYNGEE. CDR3 sequence reads: CASSALAANTGELFF. The CDR3 coding sequence is TGTGCCAGCAGCGCCTTAGCGGCAAACACCGGGGAGCTGTTTTTT.

The DNA of the CDR3 is TGTGCCAGCAGCTTAGCTTTGGGCCAGGGAAACACCATATATTTT. It codes for CASSLALGQGNTIYF. This sequence joins TRBV7-9 and TRBJ1-3; D gene ambiguous. The germline CDR1 and CDR2 sequences are SEHNR and FQNEAQ (reference sequence). The ends were cut back, 0 bases at V and 4 bases at J, with 10 bases in the middle. This CDR3 comprises 15 residues. Looking up the rest from reference TRBV7-9 and TRBJ1-3 gives the full variable domain: DTGVSQNPRHKITKRGQNVTFRCDPISEHNRLYWYRQTLGQGPEFLTYFQNEAQLEKSRLLSDRFSAERPKGSFSTLEIQRTEQGDSAMYLCASSLALGQGNTIYFGEGSWLTVV.

The genes are TRBV10-3 and TRBJ2-3, with D maybe TRBD2 (6 bases). V gave up 2 bases and J gave up 5 bases, with 14 bases separating them. This CDR3 region has 15 residues. Germline V gives CDR1 ENHRY, CDR2 SYGVKD. CDR3 nucleotide sequence: TGTGCCATCAGTGAGCCGACTAGTTCAGAAGATACGCAGTATTTT. Translating it yields CAISEPTSSEDTQYF.

This chain links TRBV28 with TRBJ2-7; 8 nucleotides match TRBD2. The CDR3 covers 18 residues. Trimming cost V 5 bases and J 0 bases; bases outside gene matches: 15. CDR1 and CDR2 from the germline V gene are MDHEN and SYDVKM. This CDR3 reads CASSPQLTLAGYSYEQYF. CDR3 DNA: TGTGCCAGCAGTCCACAGCTAACCCTAGCGGGTTACTCCTACGAGCAGTACTTC.

The V call is TRBV3-1 (or the pseudogene TRBV3-2), the J call TRBJ2-7, with unresolved D. This CDR3 is 12 amino acids long. Germline lookup yields CDR1 LGHDT and CDR2 YNNKEL (reference sequence). V lost 4 bases, J lost 3 bases, and 7 bases lay in between. The CDR3 sequence is CASSLSHYEQYF. CDR3 DNA sequence: TGTGCCAGCAGCCTCTCACACTACGAGCAGTACTTC.

This clone was picked up a small number of times. CDR3 nucleotide sequence: TGTGCCACCAGCAGAGGTCCTAGCGGAGGCTACAATGAGCAGTTCTTC. This translates into CATSRGPSGGYNEQFF. This chain uses TRBV15 with TRBJ2-1, with 7 bases fitting TRBD2. The CDR3 sequence is 16 residues long. Germline V gene data show CDR1 as LNHNV and CDR2 as YYDKDF (reference sequence). Losses at the gene ends were 1 base for V and 3 bases for J; bases not matched to a gene: 6.